This T cell receptor beta chain was captured by sequencing in a study of shared clonotypes between healthy human individuals. In this sample, this clone turned up once. The repertoire was sequenced with immunoSEQ multiplex PCR; TCRdb's copy has only in-frame clones and lacks some. The sample has some 2.1 million clones, 85% to 95% seen once. This sequence was found in a man aged 18 to 30 in good health. Specimen: naive CD4+ T cells sorted from blood. The subset denotes: CD45RA+ positively selected.

CDR3 region: CASSLSRYTGELFF. In DNA, the CDR3 is TGTGCCAGCAGCTTGAGCAGGTACACCGGGGAGCTGTTTTTT. This chain links TRBV5-6 with TRBJ2-2, with no clear D. The CDR3 extends over 14 amino acids. Trimming left V 1 base short and J 3 bases short, with 7 bases between. From germline, CDR1 is SGHDT and CDR2 YYEEEE.